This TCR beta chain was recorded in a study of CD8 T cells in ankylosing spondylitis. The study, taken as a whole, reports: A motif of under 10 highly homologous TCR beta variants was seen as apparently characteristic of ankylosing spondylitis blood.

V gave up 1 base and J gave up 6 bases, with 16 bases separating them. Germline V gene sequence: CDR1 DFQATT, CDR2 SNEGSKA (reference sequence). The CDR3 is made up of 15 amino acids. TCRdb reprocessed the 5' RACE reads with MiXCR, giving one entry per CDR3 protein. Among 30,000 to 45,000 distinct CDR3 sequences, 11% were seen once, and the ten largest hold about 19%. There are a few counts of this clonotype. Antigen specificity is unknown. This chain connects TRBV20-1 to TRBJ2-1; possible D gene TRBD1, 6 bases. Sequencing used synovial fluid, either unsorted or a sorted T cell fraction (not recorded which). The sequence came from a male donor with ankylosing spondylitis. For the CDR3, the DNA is TGCAGTGCTAGAGCTTATGAGGGGGTTTCCAATGAGCAGTTCTTC. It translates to CSARAYEGVSNEQFF.